This T cell receptor (beta chain) was profiled in a study of long-term antiretroviral therapy in people with HIV. The wider study: The study's earliest collections predate the 2015 immediate-ART recommendation by about a decade. Study results and caveats: Repertoires from HIV showed CDR3 length ranges narrower than those of controls.

Points on this clone: Its antigen is undetermined.

The libraries were made with immunoSEQ v3.0 at survey level. Assay: immunoSEQ multiplex PCR; the TCRdb copy retains only in-frame clones and omits some. The table lists 25,000 to 35,000 clones, around 97% of them singletons. CDR1 is SGDLS, CDR2 YYNGEE, per germline. The CDR3 has 16 residues. V was trimmed by 0 bases and J by 6 bases, leaving 15 bases between them. The V gene is TRBV9, the J gene TRBJ2-2; a possible D gene is TRBD2 (5 bases). The source material was unsorted PBMCs, sampled 6.9 years after starting antiretroviral therapy. The receptor comes from a man aged 30 to 39 with HIV. The CDR3 protein is CASSVGTGIVAGELFF. The CDR3 DNA is TGTGCCAGCAGCGTAGGGACGGGGATTGTGGCCGGGGAGCTGTTTTTT.